This T cell receptor (beta chain) was recovered during a study of a mutant IDH1 vaccine in newly diagnosed glioma. The overall study: Week 35 held visit V12, while week 47 held visit V13.

Germline V CDR1 and CDR2: WSHSY, SAAADI. CDR3 length: 14 residues. Trimming removed 4 bases at V and 8 bases at J, with 17 bases between. The time point was: week 47, end of study. The vaccine gave 300 ug of a 20-mer mutant IDH1 peptide subcutaneously per dose. In weeks 1, 3, 5, 7, 11, 15, 19 and 23, patients were vaccinated. This clone was counted a few times. Its antigen is currently unknown. TCRdb's table, derived via immunoSEQ multiplex PCR, lists solely in-frame clones and lacks some. The table shows tens of thousands of clones, with roughly four fifths occurring only once. This clonotype originated in a woman aged 50 to 65 with glioma. The chain recombines TRBV10-2 with TRBJ1-1; D might be TRBD1 (5 bases). Sample: PBMCs, taken from a glioma patient whose treatment included an IDH1 peptide vaccine. The CDR3 DNA follows: TGCGCCAGCAGTGGGGACCCTGGATATTCCGAAGCTTTCTTT. This encodes CASSGDPGYSEAFF.